Below, one T cell receptor beta chain is given with its context. CDR3 length equals 13 residues. V gave up 7 bases and J gave up 5 bases, with 14 bases separating them. Per the germline V gene, CDR1 is LNHDA and CDR2 is SQIVND (reference sequence). This sample stems from a study of T cell repertoires in cytomegalovirus infection. In the study overall: The public TCR beta signatures pointed to both CMV infection and matching HLA type.

TCRdb reanalysed the reads using MiXCR and keeps one entry per CDR3 protein. The sample holds about 400,000 distinct CDR3 sequences, 15% to 20% seen once. The sequenced sample consisted of PBMCs. This clonotype was sampled from a human donor in good health (CMV status not recorded). Some clones in this sample may be carry-over from other donors' samples. The chain links TRBV19 to TRBJ1-1, with a tentative D call TRBD1 (6 bases). The DNA of the CDR3 is TGTGCCAGTAACATGGGGGGGCGGACTGAAGCTTTCTTT. Residues: CASNMGGRTEAFF.